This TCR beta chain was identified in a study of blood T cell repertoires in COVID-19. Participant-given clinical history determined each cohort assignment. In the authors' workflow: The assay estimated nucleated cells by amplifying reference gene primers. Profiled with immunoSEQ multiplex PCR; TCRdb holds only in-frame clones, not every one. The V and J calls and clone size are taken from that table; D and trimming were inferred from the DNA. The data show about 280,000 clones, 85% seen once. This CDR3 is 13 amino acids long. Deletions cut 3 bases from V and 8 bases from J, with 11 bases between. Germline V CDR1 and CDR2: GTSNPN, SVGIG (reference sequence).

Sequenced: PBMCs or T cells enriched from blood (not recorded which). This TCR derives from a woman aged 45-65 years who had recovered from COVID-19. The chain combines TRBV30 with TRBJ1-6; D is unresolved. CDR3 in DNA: TGTGCCTGGAGCGGGCACGGGGATTCACCCCTCCACTTT. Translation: CAWSGHGDSPLHF.